These 16 T cell receptor beta chains share one sample of origin, sequenced in a study of cytomegalovirus exposure and HLA in healthy donors. Primers included in the PCR were 60 Vbeta and 13 Jbeta primers. Some clones are missing from TCRdb's copy, which holds only in-frame ones; the method was immunoSEQ multiplex PCR. Counted here are roughly 84,000 clones, roughly 61% occurring once; the ten biggest clones make up approximately 16%. Sequencing was carried out using PBMCs. Source of these receptors: a woman aged 40 to 50 in good health and CMV-seropositive.

The rearrangement joins TRBV7-9 to TRBJ2-3; TRBD2 agrees at 9 bases. The V gene end was trimmed by 1 base and the J gene end by 6 bases; junction bases not matched to a gene: 5. This CDR3 is built from 15 residues. Germline V CDR1 and CDR2: SEHNR, FQNEAQ (reference sequence). CDR3 DNA: TGTGCCAGCAGCTTAGATGGCGGGAGGGTCGATACGCAGTATTTT. This sequence encodes CASSLDGGRVDTQYF.

This clone was counted between two and nine times. The rearrangement uses TRBV5-1 and TRBJ1-2; TRBD1 matches at 8 bases. The CDR3 extends over 13 amino acids. Germline values: CDR1 SGHRS, CDR2 YFSETQ. J gave up 8 bases and V 4 bases, and 7 bases lay outside the gene matches. The CDR3 loop reads CASSEGQAAGYTF. The CDR3 DNA reads as TGCGCCAGCAGCGAGGGACAGGCGGCGGGCTACACCTTC.

This clone was found once. CDR3 loop: CASSRQGSSPLHF. The DNA of the CDR3 is TGTGCCAGCAGTCGACAGGGGAGTTCACCCCTCCACTTT. V usage is TRBV28 and J usage is TRBJ1-6; 8 nucleotides line up with TRBD1. Germline CDR1 and CDR2: MDHEN and SYDVKM. The trim removed 5 bases at V and 9 bases at J, leaving 3 bases unmatched. The CDR3 covers 13 residues.

V usage is TRBV7-2 and J usage is TRBJ2-7, with D tentatively TRBD1 (6 bases). Trimming took off 3 bases at V and 4 bases at J, with 10 bases between the two ends. CDR3 size: 13 residues. The V gene's germline CDR1 is SGHTA and CDR2 FQGNSA. CDR3 sequence (DNA): TGTGCCAGCAGCTTCCCAGGGGATTACGAGCAGTACTTC. This encodes CASSFPGDYEQYF.

This chain joins TRBV11-2 and TRBJ2-5; TRBD1 matches at 9 bases. The CDR3 contains 18 residues. CDR1 SGHAT and CDR2 FQNNGV come from the germline V gene. V lost 1 base, J lost 2 bases, and 11 bases stayed unmatched. The CDR3 sequence: CASSLGDRVGLRQETQYF. The CDR3 DNA reads TGTGCCAGCAGCTTAGGGGACAGGGTCGGGCTACGGCAAGAGACCCAGTACTTC.

This clone occurred a few times. The gene calls are TRBV6-5 and TRBJ1-2, with TRBD1 as a possible D gene (5 bases). The ends were cut back, 8 bases at V and 5 bases at J, with 18 bases in the middle. From germline, CDR1 is MNHEY and CDR2 SVGAGI. The CDR3 totals 14 residues. The CDR3 DNA follows: TGTGCCAGCGGATCCGCCGGGACTTCTTATGGCTACACCTTC. The encoded protein is CASGSAGTSYGYTF.

The table lists this clone with a count of one. This chain joins TRBV4-2 and TRBJ1-1; D remains ambiguous. CDR3 length equals 13 residues. Germline V gene data show CDR1 as LGHNA and CDR2 as YNFKEQ. Trimming shortened V by 4 bases and J by 0 bases, and 6 bases separated the two germline ends. The CDR3 DNA is TGTGCCAGCAGCCCGGGTCTGAACACTGAAGCTTTCTTT. It yields the protein CASSPGLNTEAFF.

The table lists this clone with a few counts. The chain is built from TRBV9 and TRBJ2-4; D is unresolved. This CDR3 contains 13 residues. Germline assignment: CDR1 SGDLS and CDR2 YYNGEE. The V and J ends lost 0 bases and 5 bases respectively, with 6 bases between them. Here the CDR3 reads CASSVGPENIQYF. As DNA, the CDR3 is TGTGCCAGCAGCGTAGGTCCAGAAAACATTCAGTACTTC.

The chain links TRBV19 to TRBJ2-7; the match to TRBD1 covers 7 bases. The germline CDR1 and CDR2 sequences are LNHDA and SQIVND (reference sequence). The CDR3 is 16 amino acids. Unmatched junction bases numbered 13, after V lost 3 bases and J lost 5 bases. CDR3 sequence (DNA): TGTGCCAGTAGTATTAAGGACAGGCAAATGTTCGACGAGCAGTACTTC. Translation gives CASSIKDRQMFDEQYF.

There are a few counts of this clone. This chain connects TRBV4-3 to TRBJ1-5; D is undetermined. The V end was cut by 0 bases, the J end by 7 bases, with 7 bases between. CDR3 length equals 13 residues. From germline, CDR1 is LGHNA and CDR2 YSLEER. CDR3 sequence: CASSQDPGQPQHF. The CDR3 DNA reads as TGCGCCAGCAGCCAAGATCCGGGGCAGCCCCAGCATTTT.

The J gene is TRBJ1-1, the V gene TRBV2; D might be TRBD1 (5 bases). CDR1 SNHLY and CDR2 FYNNEI come from the germline V gene. V was pared by 5 bases and J by 3 bases, with 13 bases between. The CDR3 runs to 14 residues. The CDR3: CASSSEGGDTEAFF. CDR3 sequence (DNA): TGTGCCAGCAGTTCAGAGGGAGGGGACACTGAAGCTTTCTTT.

The rearrangement uses TRBV2 and TRBJ2-7, with a possible D match to TRBD1 (5 bases). Trimming stripped 6 bases from V and 3 bases from J, with 15 bases between. Germline-derived CDR1 and CDR2 are SNHLY and FYNNEI. The CDR3 is made up of 14 amino acids. The CDR3 protein is CASSFDSSLYEQYF. The DNA of the CDR3 is TGTGCCAGCAGCTTCGACAGCTCCCTCTACGAGCAGTACTTC.

J is TRBJ1-2 and V is TRBV7-9; 8 bases fit TRBD1. The length of the CDR3 is 16 residues. After removal of 5 bases from V and 6 bases from J, the junction contained 14 bases not matched to a gene. Germline V CDR1 and CDR2: SEHNR, FQNEAQ (reference sequence). CDR3 loop: CASSPAVDRGEDGYTF. Written as DNA, the CDR3 is TGTGCCAGCAGCCCCGCCGTCGACAGGGGTGAGGATGGCTACACCTTC. Variable domain in full (rest from reference TRBV7-9 and TRBJ1-2): DTGVSQNPRHKITKRGQNVTFRCDPISEHNRLYWYRQTLGQGPEFLTYFQNEAQLEKSRLLSDRFSAERPKGSFSTLEIQRTEQGDSAMYLCASSPAVDRGEDGYTFGSGTRLTVV.

Only a few counts were recorded for this clone. The rearrangement links TRBV28 to TRBJ2-5; TRBD2 agrees at 9 bases. J gave up 3 bases and V 2 bases, and 7 bases lay outside the gene matches. This CDR3 comprises 16 residues. Germline CDR1 is MDHEN and CDR2 is SYDVKM. In nucleotides, the CDR3 is TGTGCCAGCAGTTTAGCGGGAGGGCCGGGGGAAGAGACCCAGTACTTC. Translating it yields CASSLAGGPGEETQYF.

In its sample, this clone was seen a few times. V gene TRBV4-3 combines with J gene TRBJ2-1; weak D call: TRBD2 (5 bases). The CDR3 length is 15 residues. Germline V CDR1 and CDR2: LGHNA, YSLEER. V was trimmed by 8 bases and J by 1 base, leaving 15 bases between them. The CDR3 spells CASQAGRSSYNEQFF. CDR3 bases: TGCGCCAGCCAGGCGGGCAGGTCATCCTACAATGAGCAGTTCTTC.

The rearrangement uses TRBV4-3 and TRBJ2-5; a possible D gene is TRBD2 (5 bases). CDR1 is LGHNA and CDR2 is YSLEER in the germline V gene. The CDR3 extends over 16 amino acids. V lost 2 bases to trimming and J lost 4 bases, with 17 bases between them. CDR3 coding DNA: TGCGCCAGCAGCCAAAGAGCGGCCCCACGCGGAGAGACCCAGTACTTC. Encoded protein: CASSQRAAPRGETQYF.